The 28 T cell receptor beta chains presented below share a single source sample, sequenced in a study of shared clonotypes between healthy human individuals. TCRdb's copy holds only in-frame clones and misses some; the assay was immunoSEQ multiplex PCR. The sample contains around 500,000 clones, roughly 85% of which appear only once. Sequencing input: PBMCs. The receptors come from a woman in her 40s in good health. Some clones in this sample may be carry-over from other donors' samples.

This clone has just one count. In DNA form, the CDR3 reads TGTGCCAGCAGCCAAGAGGCGGGGGGAGGAGGGGGCGAGTATGGCTACACCTTC. Translating gives CASSQEAGGGGGEYGYTF. The genes are TRBV4-2 and TRBJ1-2, with 7 bases identical to TRBD1. Trimming took 0 bases from V and 5 from J; bases not matched to a gene: 15. This CDR3 has 18 residues. Germline CDR1 reads LGHNA; CDR2 reads YNFKEQ.

This chain links TRBV4-1 with TRBJ2-3; perhaps TRBD1 as D (5 bases). The CDR3 runs to 15 residues. The germline V gene has CDR1 MGHRA and CDR2 YSYEKL. The germline V and J ends were trimmed by 4 bases and 0 bases, with 11 bases remaining between them. CDR3 amino acids: CASSRQGSSTDTQYF. The CDR3 DNA follows: TGCGCCAGCAGCCGGCAGGGCTCTAGCACAGATACGCAGTATTTT.

J is TRBJ2-1 and V is TRBV9, with TRBD2 identical over 13 bases. The germline gives CDR1 SGDLS, CDR2 YYNGEE. Trimming removed 3 bases from V and 5 bases from J; junction bases left unmatched: 5. The CDR3 loop spans 16 amino acids. This CDR3 is CASSAHGLAGDNEQFF. The CDR3 region has the DNA TGTGCCAGCAGCGCCCACGGACTAGCGGGAGACAATGAGCAGTTCTTC.

This clone was picked up a small number of times. The chain has TRBV27 and TRBJ2-2, with 8 bases matching TRBD2. V lost 4 bases, J lost 6 bases, and 10 bases stayed unmatched. CDR3 length: 16 residues. Germline assignment: CDR1 MNHEY and CDR2 SMNVEV (reference sequence). The CDR3 loop reads CASSSYPGLEPGELFF. CDR3 bases: TGTGCCAGCAGTTCCTACCCGGGACTAGAGCCCGGGGAGCTGTTTTTT.

The V and J genes are TRBV6-4 and TRBJ2-1; TRBD2 aligns across 11 bases. The germline gives CDR1 MRHNA, CDR2 SNTAGT. The CDR3 has 16 residues. V lost 2 bases and J lost 4; bases outside the gene matches: 4. The chain's CDR3 is CASSDATSGGYNEQFF. CDR3 coding DNA: TGTGCCAGCAGTGACGCAACTAGCGGGGGATACAATGAGCAGTTCTTC.

This clone came up a few times. This sequence joins TRBV5-1 and TRBJ2-7, with 8 positions matching TRBD1. After removal of 1 base from V and 7 bases from J, the junction contained 7 bases not matched to a gene. There are 14 residues in the CDR3. The V gene's germline CDR1 is SGHRS and CDR2 YFSETQ. The CDR3 DNA sequence: TGCGCCAGCAGCTTGACAGGGGGTGAAAGGGAGCAGTACTTC. Its translation: CASSLTGGEREQYF.

The genes are TRBV27 and TRBJ2-7, with no clear D. In germline, CDR1 is MNHEY, CDR2 SMNVEV (reference sequence). This CDR3 is built from 13 residues. V lost 6 bases and J lost 9, with 18 bases in between. This CDR3 is CASRQSSYDRQYF. Here the CDR3 DNA reads TGTGCCAGCAGACAGAGCTCCTACGATCGGCAGTACTTC.

This clone has more than one count but fewer than ten. In DNA, the CDR3 is TGTGCCAGCAGCTTGTCGGCCGGGGACACTGAAGCTTTCTTT. This gives the protein CASSLSAGDTEAFF. The rearrangement links TRBV5-4 to TRBJ1-1; D is undetermined. From germline, CDR1 is SGHNT and CDR2 YYREEE (reference sequence). The CDR3 totals 14 residues. Trimming shortened V by 1 base and J by 3 bases, and 10 bases separated the two germline ends.

The V gene is TRBV6-5, the J gene TRBJ2-5, with D perhaps matching TRBD2 (5 bases). The CDR3 is made up of 16 amino acids. CDR1 and CDR2 (germline): MNHEY, SVGAGI. V shed 4 bases and J shed 1 base, with 16 bases lying between them. The CDR3: CASSSPDGESQETQYF. For the CDR3, the DNA is TGTGCCAGCAGTTCCCCGGATGGGGAGAGCCAAGAGACCCAGTACTTC.

On this clone: The junction departs from the called germline gene at one end, perhaps through a read error. The chain combines TRBV7-7 with TRBJ2-3; D uncertain. The germline V gene encodes CDR1 SSHAT and CDR2 FNYEAQ (reference sequence). There are 14 residues in the CDR3. The chain's CDR3 is CASSPLAGTDTQYF. In nucleotides, the CDR3 is TGTGCTAGCAGCCCTTTGGCGGGCACAGATACGCAGTATTTT.

This chain uses TRBV29-1 with TRBJ1-5, with D possibly matching TRBD1 (5 bases). V was shortened by 5 bases and J by 2 bases, with 13 bases between the two germline ends. The CDR3 is 14 residues long. Germline assignment: CDR1 SQVTM and CDR2 ANQGSEA. This CDR3 reads CSVRGQGGNQPQHF. Here the CDR3 DNA reads TGCAGCGTTCGCGGGCAGGGCGGCAATCAGCCCCAGCATTTT. The full variable domain, in which reference TRBV29-1 and TRBJ1-5 provide the parts outside the CDR3, is SAVISQKPSRDICQRGTSLTIQCQVDSQVTMMFWYRQQPGQSLTLIATANQGSEATYESGFVIDKFPISRPNLTFSTLTVSNMSPEDSSIYLCSVRGQGGNQPQHFGDGTRLSIL.

Regarding this clone: At the DNA level, this CDR3 is encoded by other sequences in the same sample as well. The V call is TRBV30, the J call TRBJ1-5; the D is unclear. The CDR3 runs to 15 residues. Germline CDR1 GTSNPN, CDR2 SVGIG (reference sequence). Trimming cost V 4 bases and J 7 bases, with 20 bases left between them. The CDR3 DNA follows: TGTGCCTGGACCCGACCGGGCCGCCTGGGACAGCCCCAGCATTTT. It codes for CAWTRPGRLGQPQHF.

This chain connects TRBV25-1 to TRBJ1-6, with D perhaps TRBD1 (6 bases). The CDR3 contains 14 residues. The V end lost 7 bases, the J end lost 6 bases, and 13 bases lay between the germline ends. Germline loops: CDR1 MGHDK, CDR2 SYGVNS. CDR3 sequence: CASTYGQPNSPLHF. DNA for the CDR3: TGTGCCAGCACTTACGGACAGCCTAATTCACCCCTCCACTTT.

Comment on this clone: One junction end disagrees with the germline gene, perhaps due to a read error. V is TRBV7-7 and J is TRBJ2-5; D unclear. There are 14 residues in the CDR3. The germline V gene has CDR1 SSHAT and CDR2 FNYEAQ (reference sequence). In DNA form, the CDR3 reads TGTGCTAGCAGCACGAGCCCCTCGGTAGAGACCCAGTACTTC. Amino acids: CASSTSPSVETQYF. Combining the CDR3 with reference TRBV7-7 and TRBJ2-5 gives the whole variable domain GAGVSQSPRYKVTKRGQDVTLRCDPISSHATLYWYQQALGQGPEFLTYFNYEAQPDKSGLPSDRFSAERPEGSISTLTIQRTEQRDSAMYRCASSTSPSVETQYFGPGTRLLVL.

This clone appeared a few times. V and J are TRBV10-3 and TRBJ2-7; D gene ambiguous. Trimming left V 3 bases short and J 0 bases short, with 12 bases between. CDR3 length: 15 residues. Germline assignment: CDR1 ENHRY and CDR2 SYGVKD. The CDR3 DNA is TGTGCCATCAGTGACGGTCCTGTCAGCTCCTACGAGCAGTACTTC. Translating it yields CAISDGPVSSYEQYF.

The rearrangement links TRBV28 to TRBJ1-2; 9 bases match TRBD1. The CDR3 is 14 residues long. V lost 6 bases, J lost 8 bases, and 10 bases stayed unmatched. Germline V gene data show CDR1 as MDHEN and CDR2 as SYDVKM. CDR3 sequence: CASSPRGTGTGYTF. CDR3 DNA: TGTGCCAGCAGCCCCAGGGGGACAGGGACGGGCTACACCTTC.

This chain uses TRBV10-3 with TRBJ2-5; D might be TRBD2 (5 bases). The end of the DNA is better explained by TRBJ2-7, so the J call may be wrong. Germline values: CDR1 ENHRY, CDR2 SYGVKD. The CDR3 totals 14 residues. CDR3 coding DNA: TGTGCCATCAGCGCTGGACTTAGCTCCTACGAGCAGTACTTC. Protein: CAISAGLSSYEQYF.

V gene TRBV30 combines with J gene TRBJ1-2, with TRBD1 identical over 9 bases. J was trimmed by 8 bases and V by 3 bases; bases with no gene match: 7. Germline V lookup: CDR1 GTSNPN, CDR2 SVGIG (reference sequence). This CDR3 region has 13 residues. CDR3 sequence (DNA): TGTGCCTGGAGAGGGGACAGGGCCCGAGGCTACACCTTC. Translated: CAWRGDRARGYTF.

The V gene is TRBV2, the J gene TRBJ1-5; D not certain. This CDR3 spans 14 amino acids. Germline V gene lookup returns CDR1 SNHLY and CDR2 FYNNEI. Deletions cut 1 base from V and 5 bases from J, with 9 bases between. The CDR3 region is CASSEVSSDQPQHF. In DNA, the CDR3 is TGTGCCAGCAGTGAAGTTTCGTCAGATCAGCCCCAGCATTTT.

The chain links TRBV18 to TRBJ2-5; TRBD2 agrees at 7 bases. The trim removed 5 bases at V and 1 base at J, leaving 1 base unmatched. The CDR3 loop spans 13 amino acids. Germline V gene data show CDR1 as KGHSH and CDR2 as LQKENI. The CDR3 nucleotides read TGTGCCAGCTCAGCGGGGGTCCAAGAGACCCAGTACTTC. Encoded protein: CASSAGVQETQYF.

The chain links TRBV4-1 to TRBJ2-7; TRBD1 matches 9 bases. The germline gives CDR1 MGHRA, CDR2 YSYEKL. This CDR3 is 14 amino acids long. Germline trimming cut 4 bases from V and 4 bases from J; bases unmatched to any gene: 5. CDR3 region: CASSRPGQGYEQYF. Written as DNA, the CDR3 is TGCGCCAGCAGCCGCCCGGGACAGGGATACGAGCAGTACTTC.

The gene calls are TRBV29-1 and TRBJ2-3; D gene uncertain. Looked up from germline, CDR1 is SQVTM and CDR2 is ANQGSEA. The CDR3 runs 13 residues. Trimming stripped 1 base from V and 1 base from J, with 6 bases between. DNA for the CDR3: TGCAGCGTTGAAGGGGGTGGCACAGATACGCAGTATTTT. Amino acids: CSVEGGGTDTQYF.

The rearrangement links TRBV6-1 to TRBJ2-7; no firm D call. Trimming removed 1 base at V and 3 bases at J, with 13 bases between. This CDR3 has 15 amino acids. CDR1 and CDR2 (germline): MNHNS, SASEGT. The DNA for the CDR3 is TGTGCCAGCAGTGAAGGCGGCCCCAACTACTACGAGCAGTACTTC. This codes for CASSEGGPNYYEQYF.

J is TRBJ1-1 and V is TRBV5-1, with no clear D. Germline CDR1 is SGHRS and CDR2 is YFSETQ. The CDR3 consists of 13 residues. Trimming shortened V by 6 bases and J by 5 bases, and 14 bases separated the two germline ends. The CDR3 sequence: CASTMEAGTEAFF. CDR3 DNA sequence: TGCGCCAGCACCATGGAAGCGGGGACTGAAGCTTTCTTT. The variable domain in full, completed from reference TRBV5-1 and TRBJ1-1, reads KAGVTQTPRYLIKTRGQQVTLSCSPISGHRSVSWYQQTPGQGLQFLFEYFSETQRNKGNFPGRFSGRQFSNSRSEMNVSTLELGDSALYLCASTMEAGTEAFFGQGTRLTVV.

The chain links TRBV28 to TRBJ1-2; D unresolved. The germline gives CDR1 MDHEN, CDR2 SYDVKM. The CDR3 runs to 15 residues. V shed 6 bases and J shed 1 base, with 15 bases lying between them. The CDR3 sequence: CASSPPWGDNYGYTF. Written as DNA, the CDR3 is TGTGCCAGCAGCCCACCGTGGGGAGATAACTATGGCTACACCTTC.

The genes are TRBV7-2 and TRBJ2-5; 8 nucleotides agree with TRBD2. The CDR3 sequence is 15 residues long. CDR1 is SGHTA, CDR2 FQGNSA, per germline. J was trimmed by 5 bases and V by 5 bases; bases with no gene match: 10. CDR3 DNA sequence: TGTGCCAGCAGCCCCCAGACGGGAGGGACGGAGACCCAGTACTTC. Translating gives CASSPQTGGTETQYF.

This clone was picked up a small number of times. The rearrangement joins TRBV6-1 to TRBJ1-5; 10 positions agree with TRBD1. The J segment lost 3 bases and the V segment lost 4 bases, leaving 3 bases of the junction unmatched. The CDR3 length is 15 residues. Germline assignment: CDR1 MNHNS and CDR2 SASEGT. DNA of the CDR3: TGTGCCAGCAGTGGGGGACAGGGGTTCAATCAGCCCCAGCATTTT. Its protein product is CASSGGQGFNQPQHF.

This clone was seen a single time. The CDR3 DNA reads TGTGCCAGCAGCTTAGTCGGCCCCGGCGATGAGCAGTTCTTC. Translation gives CASSLVGPGDEQFF. The V and J genes are TRBV7-6 and TRBJ2-1; D is ambiguous. Germline CDR1 SGHVS, CDR2 FNYEAQ. The CDR3 has 14 residues. Trimming removed 1 base at V and 8 bases at J, with 12 bases between.